This paragraph covers one T cell receptor beta chain sequence. Its antigen is still unknown. These data originate in a study of glioma-infiltrating T cells after dendritic cell vaccination. The wider study: Patients received autologous tumor lysate-pulsed dendritic cell vaccination between about 2002 and 2013. Study-level points and caveats: Estimated pretreatment TIL content predicted outcome after dendritic cell vaccination.

Amplification used 60 V beta primers and 13 J beta primers. Profiling relied on immunoSEQ multiplex PCR, and the TCRdb table lists in-frame clones only, not all of them. The sample records around 100,000 clones, roughly four fifths being singletons. The length of the CDR3 is 16 residues. V dropped 3 bases and J dropped 3; count of bases not matched to a gene: 8. In germline, CDR1 is SGHAT, CDR2 FQNNGV. This sequence originates from a human donor with glioblastoma. This sequence joins TRBV11-2 and TRBJ1-2; 9 positions agree with TRBD1. Sequencing used blood, obtained before dendritic cell vaccination. In nucleotides, the CDR3 is TGTGCCAGCAGCTTCACCGGGACAGGGTCTGACTATGGCTACACCTTC. Translation: CASSFTGTGSDYGYTF.